These 4 T cell receptor beta chains were all obtained from the same sample, sequenced in a study of CXCR3-negative and CXCR3-positive naive CD8 T cells. Carrying UMI labels, the TRB cDNA libraries were prepared through 5' RACE. No DNA is given; TCRdb re-called the 5' RACE reads and lists each CDR3 protein once. Recorded here are around 50,000 distinct CDR3 sequences; the top ten clones represent 2.5%. What was sequenced was naive CXCR3- CD8+ T cells from blood. The subset denotes: CD45RO-CCR7+CD27+CD95- naive CD8+ T cells lacking CXCR3 (TNR3-). These receptors were collected from a human donor in good health. Some clones in this sample may be carry-over from other donors' samples.

The V gene is TRBV2, the J gene TRBJ2-7; the D call from TCRdb, TRBD1, cannot be confirmed without DNA. The CDR3 totals 14 residues. Germline CDR1 reads SNHLY; CDR2 reads FYNNEI. The CDR3 spells CASVTGTGSYEQYF.

The chain uses TRBV7-6 and TRBJ2-3; TCRdb indicates TRBD2, and absent DNA this call remains unverified. The CDR3 is 16 amino acids. The germline CDR1 and CDR2 sequences are SGHVS and FNYEAQ. The CDR3 here is CASSVPCGGITDTQYF.

V is TRBV18 and J is TRBJ2-5; TCRdb gives TRBD2 as the D gene, but with no DNA this cannot be confirmed. The germline V gene encodes CDR1 KGHSH and CDR2 LQKENI. The CDR3 is made up of 17 amino acids. The CDR3 region is CASSPPFPAIDQETQYF.

This chain links TRBV28 with TRBJ2-7; TCRdb's D call, TRBD1, is unchecked because there is no DNA. The CDR3 spans 13 residues. Germline V lookup: CDR1 MDHEN, CDR2 SYDVKM. The CDR3 loop reads CASSFRVSYEQYF.